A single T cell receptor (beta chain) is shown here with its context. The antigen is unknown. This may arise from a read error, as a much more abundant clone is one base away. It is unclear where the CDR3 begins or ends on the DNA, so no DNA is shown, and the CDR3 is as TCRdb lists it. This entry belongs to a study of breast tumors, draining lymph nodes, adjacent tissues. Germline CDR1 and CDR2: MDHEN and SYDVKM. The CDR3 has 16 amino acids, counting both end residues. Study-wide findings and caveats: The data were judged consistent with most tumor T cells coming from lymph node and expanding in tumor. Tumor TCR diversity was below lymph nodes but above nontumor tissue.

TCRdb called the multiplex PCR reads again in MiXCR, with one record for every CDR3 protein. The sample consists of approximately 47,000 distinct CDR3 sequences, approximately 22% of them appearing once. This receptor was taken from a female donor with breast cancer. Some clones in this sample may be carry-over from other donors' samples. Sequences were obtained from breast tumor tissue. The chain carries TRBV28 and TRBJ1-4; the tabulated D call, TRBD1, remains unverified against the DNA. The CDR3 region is CASSFGRGARAEKLSF.